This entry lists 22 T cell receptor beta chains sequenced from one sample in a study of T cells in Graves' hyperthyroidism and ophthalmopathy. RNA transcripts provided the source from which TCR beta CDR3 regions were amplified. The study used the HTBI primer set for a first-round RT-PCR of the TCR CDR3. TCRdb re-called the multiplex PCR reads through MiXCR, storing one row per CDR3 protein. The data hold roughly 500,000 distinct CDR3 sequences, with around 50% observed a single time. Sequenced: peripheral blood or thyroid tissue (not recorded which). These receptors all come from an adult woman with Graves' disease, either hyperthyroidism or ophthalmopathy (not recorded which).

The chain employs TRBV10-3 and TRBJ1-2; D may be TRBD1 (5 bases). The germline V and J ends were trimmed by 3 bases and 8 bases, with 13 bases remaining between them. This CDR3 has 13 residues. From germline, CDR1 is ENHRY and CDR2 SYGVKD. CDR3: CAISDSRGEGYTF. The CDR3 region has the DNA TGTGCCATCAGTGACTCGAGGGGAGAAGGCTACACCTTC.

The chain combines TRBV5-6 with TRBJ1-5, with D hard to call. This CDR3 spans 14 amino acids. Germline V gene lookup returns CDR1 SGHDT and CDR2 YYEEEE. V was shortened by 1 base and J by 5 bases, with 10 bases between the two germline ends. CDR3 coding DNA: TGTGCCAGCAGCTTGCGGCATGAATATCAGCCCCAGCATTTT. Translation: CASSLRHEYQPQHF.

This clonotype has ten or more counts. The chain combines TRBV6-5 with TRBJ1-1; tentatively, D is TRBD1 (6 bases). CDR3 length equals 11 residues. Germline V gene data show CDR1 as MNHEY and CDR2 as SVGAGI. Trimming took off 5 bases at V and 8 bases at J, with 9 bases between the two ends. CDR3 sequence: CASSHGTEAFF. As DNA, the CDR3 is TGTGCCAGCAGTCACGGGACAGAAGCTTTCTTT.

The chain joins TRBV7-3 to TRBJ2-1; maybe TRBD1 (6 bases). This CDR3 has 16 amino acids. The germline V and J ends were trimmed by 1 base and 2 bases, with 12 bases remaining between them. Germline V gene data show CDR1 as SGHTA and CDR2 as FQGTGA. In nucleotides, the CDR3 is TGTGCCAGCAGCTTAAGGGGGCCCGCCACCTACAATGAGCAGTTCTTC. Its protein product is CASSLRGPATYNEQFF.

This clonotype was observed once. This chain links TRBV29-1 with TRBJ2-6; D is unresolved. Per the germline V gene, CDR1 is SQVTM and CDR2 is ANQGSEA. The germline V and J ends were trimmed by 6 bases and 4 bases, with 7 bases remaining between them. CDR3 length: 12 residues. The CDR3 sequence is CSVVYGANVLTF. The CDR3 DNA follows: TGCAGCGTAGTATACGGGGCCAACGTCCTGACTTTC.

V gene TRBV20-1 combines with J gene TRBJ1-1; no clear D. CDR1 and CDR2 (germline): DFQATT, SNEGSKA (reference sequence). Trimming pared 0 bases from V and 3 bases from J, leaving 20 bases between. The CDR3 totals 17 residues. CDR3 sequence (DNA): TGCAGTGCTAGAGATCTCCAGTCTCGGTTTACCCACACTGAAGCTTTCTTT. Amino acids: CSARDLQSRFTHTEAFF.

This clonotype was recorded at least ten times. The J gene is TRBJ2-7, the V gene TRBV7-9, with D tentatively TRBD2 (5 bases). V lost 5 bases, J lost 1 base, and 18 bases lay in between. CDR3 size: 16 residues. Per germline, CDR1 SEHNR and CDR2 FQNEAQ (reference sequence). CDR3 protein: CASSPSRPSISYEQYF. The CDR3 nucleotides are TGTGCCAGCAGCCCATCAAGGCCTAGCATTTCCTACGAGCAGTACTTC. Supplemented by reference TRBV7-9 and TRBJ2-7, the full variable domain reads DTGVSQNPRHKITKRGQNVTFRCDPISEHNRLYWYRQTLGQGPEFLTYFQNEAQLEKSRLLSDRFSAERPKGSFSTLEIQRTEQGDSAMYLCASSPSRPSISYEQYFGPGTRLTVT.

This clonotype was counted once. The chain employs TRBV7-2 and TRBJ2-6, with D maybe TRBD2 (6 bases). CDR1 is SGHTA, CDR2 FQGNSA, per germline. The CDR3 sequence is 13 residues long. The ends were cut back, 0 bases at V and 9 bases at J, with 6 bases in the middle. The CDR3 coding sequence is TGTGCCAGCAGCTTAGCGCGGGACAACGTCCTGACTTTC. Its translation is CASSLARDNVLTF.

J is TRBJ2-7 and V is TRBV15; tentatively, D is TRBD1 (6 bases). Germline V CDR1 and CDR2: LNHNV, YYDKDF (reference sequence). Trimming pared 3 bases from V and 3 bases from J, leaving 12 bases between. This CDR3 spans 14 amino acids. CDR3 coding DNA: TGTGCCACCAGCAGGAATCCAGGGGACTACGAGCAGTACTTC. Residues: CATSRNPGDYEQYF.

CDR3 in DNA: TGTGCCAGCAGCCACGGGGGCAGGGGGAGGTACGAGCAGTACTTC. Its protein product is CASSHGGRGRYEQYF. V usage is TRBV14 and J usage is TRBJ2-7, with D maybe TRBD1 (7 bases). The CDR3 runs to 15 residues. V lost 3 bases, J lost 4 bases, and 16 bases lay in between. Germline V gene lookup returns CDR1 SGHDN and CDR2 FVKESK.

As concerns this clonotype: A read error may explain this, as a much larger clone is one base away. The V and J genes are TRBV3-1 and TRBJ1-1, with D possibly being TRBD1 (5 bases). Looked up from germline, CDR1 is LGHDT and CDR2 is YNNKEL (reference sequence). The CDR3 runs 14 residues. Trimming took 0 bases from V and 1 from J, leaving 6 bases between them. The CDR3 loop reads CASSQDGGNTEAFF. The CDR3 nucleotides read TGTGCCAGCAGCCAAGATGGGGGGAACACTGAAGCTTTCTTT.

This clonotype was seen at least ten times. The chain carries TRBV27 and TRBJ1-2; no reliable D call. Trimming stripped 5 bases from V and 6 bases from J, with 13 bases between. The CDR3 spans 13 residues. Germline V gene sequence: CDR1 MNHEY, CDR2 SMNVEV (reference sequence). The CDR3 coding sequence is TGTGCCAGCAGTCTGCGGCCCGGACATGGCTACACCTTC. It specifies CASSLRPGHGYTF.

The DNA for the CDR3 is TGTGCCAGTAAAACCGGGACAGGACCGCGGGGCTACACCTTC. It encodes CASKTGTGPRGYTF. The V gene is TRBV19, the J gene TRBJ1-2, with 8 bases that match TRBD1. The CDR3 loop spans 14 amino acids. Germline CDR1 reads LNHDA; CDR2 reads SQIVND (reference sequence). V dropped 7 bases and J dropped 8; count of bases not matched to a gene: 12.

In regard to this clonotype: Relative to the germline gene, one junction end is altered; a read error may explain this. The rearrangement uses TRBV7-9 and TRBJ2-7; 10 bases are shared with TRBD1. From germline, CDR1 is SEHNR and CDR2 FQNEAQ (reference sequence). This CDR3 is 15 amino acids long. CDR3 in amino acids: CASNPGQGGSYEQYF. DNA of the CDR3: TGCGCCAGCAACCCTGGACAGGGGGGCTCCTACGAGCAGTACTTC.

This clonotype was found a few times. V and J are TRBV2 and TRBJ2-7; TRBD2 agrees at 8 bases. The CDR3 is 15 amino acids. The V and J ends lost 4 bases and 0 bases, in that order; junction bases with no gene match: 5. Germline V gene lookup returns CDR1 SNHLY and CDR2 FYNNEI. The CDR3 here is CASSARSGSSYEQYF. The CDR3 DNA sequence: TGTGCCAGCAGTGCTAGAAGCGGGAGCTCCTACGAGCAGTACTTC. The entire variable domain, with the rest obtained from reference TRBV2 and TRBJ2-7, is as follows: EPEVTQTPSHQVTQMGQEVILRCVPISNHLYFYWYRQILGQKVEFLVSFYNNEISEKSEIFDDQFSVERPDGSNFTLKIRSTKLEDSAMYFCASSARSGSSYEQYFGPGTRLTVT.

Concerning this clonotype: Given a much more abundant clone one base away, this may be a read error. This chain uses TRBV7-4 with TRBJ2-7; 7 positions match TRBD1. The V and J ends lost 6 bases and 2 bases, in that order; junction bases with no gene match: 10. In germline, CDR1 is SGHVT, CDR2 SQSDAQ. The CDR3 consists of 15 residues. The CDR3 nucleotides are TGTGCCAGCAGTCCCAACAGGGGTGAAACCTACGAGCAGTACTTC. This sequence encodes CASSPNRGETYEQYF.

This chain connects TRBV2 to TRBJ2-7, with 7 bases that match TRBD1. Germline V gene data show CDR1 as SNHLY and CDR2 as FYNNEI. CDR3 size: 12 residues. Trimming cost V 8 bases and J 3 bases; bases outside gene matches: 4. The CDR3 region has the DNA TGTGCCAGCGGGGACAGATACTACGAGCAGTACTTC. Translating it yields CASGDRYYEQYF.

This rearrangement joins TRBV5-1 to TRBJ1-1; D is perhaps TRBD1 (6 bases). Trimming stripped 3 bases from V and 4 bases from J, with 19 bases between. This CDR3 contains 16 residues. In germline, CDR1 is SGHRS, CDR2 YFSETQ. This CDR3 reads CASSSLVWGAATEAFF. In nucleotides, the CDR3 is TGCGCCAGCAGCTCCTTGGTTTGGGGGGCGGCCACTGAAGCTTTCTTT.

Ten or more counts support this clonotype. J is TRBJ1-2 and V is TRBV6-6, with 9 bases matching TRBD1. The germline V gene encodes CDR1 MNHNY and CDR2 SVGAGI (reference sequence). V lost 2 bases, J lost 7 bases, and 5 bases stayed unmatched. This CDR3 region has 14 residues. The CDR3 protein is CASSYPGQGFGYTF. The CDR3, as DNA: TGTGCCAGCAGTTACCCGGGACAGGGTTTTGGCTACACCTTC.

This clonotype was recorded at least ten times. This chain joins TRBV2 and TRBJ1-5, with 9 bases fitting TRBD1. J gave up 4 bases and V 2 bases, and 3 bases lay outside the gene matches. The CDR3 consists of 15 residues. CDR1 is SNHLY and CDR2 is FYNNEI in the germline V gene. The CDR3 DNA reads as TGTGCCAGCAGTGAAAACGGACAGGGGAATCAGCCCCAGCATTTT. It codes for CASSENGQGNQPQHF.

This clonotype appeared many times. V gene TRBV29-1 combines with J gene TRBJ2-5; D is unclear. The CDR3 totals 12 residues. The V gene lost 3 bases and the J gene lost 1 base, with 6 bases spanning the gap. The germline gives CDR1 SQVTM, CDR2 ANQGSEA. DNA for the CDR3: TGCAGCGTTGACCCCAGCCAAGAGACCCAGTACTTC. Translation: CSVDPSQETQYF.

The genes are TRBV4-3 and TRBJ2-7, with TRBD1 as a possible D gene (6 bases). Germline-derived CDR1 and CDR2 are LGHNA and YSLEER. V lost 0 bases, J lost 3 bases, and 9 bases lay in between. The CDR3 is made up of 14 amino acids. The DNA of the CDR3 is TGCGCCAGCAGCCAAGAGGACAGTCACTACGAGCAGTACTTC. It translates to CASSQEDSHYEQYF.